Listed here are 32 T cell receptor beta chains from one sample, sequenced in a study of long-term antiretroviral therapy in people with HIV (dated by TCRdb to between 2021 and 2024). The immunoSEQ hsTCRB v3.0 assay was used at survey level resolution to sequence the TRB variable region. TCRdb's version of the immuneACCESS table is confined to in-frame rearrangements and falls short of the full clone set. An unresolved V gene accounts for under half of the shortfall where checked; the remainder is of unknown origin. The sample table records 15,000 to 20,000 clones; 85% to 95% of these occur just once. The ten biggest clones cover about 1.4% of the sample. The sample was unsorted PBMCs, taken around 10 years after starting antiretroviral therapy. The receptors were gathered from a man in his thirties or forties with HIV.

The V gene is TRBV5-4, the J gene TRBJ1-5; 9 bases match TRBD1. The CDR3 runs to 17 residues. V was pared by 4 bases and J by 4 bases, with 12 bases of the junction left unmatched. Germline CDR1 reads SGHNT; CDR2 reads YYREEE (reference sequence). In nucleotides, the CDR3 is TGTGCCAGCAGCCCAACCCCCGGGACAGGGAAGAATCAGCCCCAGCATTTT. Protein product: CASSPTPGTGKNQPQHF. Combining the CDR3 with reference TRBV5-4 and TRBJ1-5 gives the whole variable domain ETGVTQSPTHLIKTRGQQVTLRCSSQSGHNTVSWYQQALGQGPQFIFQYYREEENGRGNFPPRFSGLQFPNYSSELNVNALELDDSALYLCASSPTPGTGKNQPQHFGDGTRLSIL.

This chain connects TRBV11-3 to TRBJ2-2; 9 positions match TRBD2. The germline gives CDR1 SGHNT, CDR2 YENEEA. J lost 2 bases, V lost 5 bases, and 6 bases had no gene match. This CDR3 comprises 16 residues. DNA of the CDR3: TGTGCCAGCAGCCCTAGCGGGACTCAAAACACCGGGGAGCTGTTTTTT. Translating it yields CASSPSGTQNTGELFF.

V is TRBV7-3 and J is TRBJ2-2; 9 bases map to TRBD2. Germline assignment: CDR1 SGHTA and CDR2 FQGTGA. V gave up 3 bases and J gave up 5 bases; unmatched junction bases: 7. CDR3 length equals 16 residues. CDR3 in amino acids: CASSFIPAGGTGELFF. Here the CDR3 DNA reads TGTGCCAGCAGCTTCATCCCCGCGGGGGGGACCGGGGAGCTGTTTTTT.

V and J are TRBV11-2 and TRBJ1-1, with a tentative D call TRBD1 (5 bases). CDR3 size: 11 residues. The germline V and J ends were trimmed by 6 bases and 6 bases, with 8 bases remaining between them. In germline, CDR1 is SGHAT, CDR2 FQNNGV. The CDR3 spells CASSQQAEAFF. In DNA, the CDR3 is TGTGCCAGCAGTCAACAGGCTGAAGCTTTCTTT.

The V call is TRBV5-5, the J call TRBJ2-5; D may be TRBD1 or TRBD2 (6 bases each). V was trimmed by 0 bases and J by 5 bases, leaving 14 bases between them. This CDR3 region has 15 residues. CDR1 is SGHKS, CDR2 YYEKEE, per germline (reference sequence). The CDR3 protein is CASSLEGGPGETQYF. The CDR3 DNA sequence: TGTGCCAGCAGCTTGGAAGGGGGGCCCGGGGAGACCCAGTACTTC.

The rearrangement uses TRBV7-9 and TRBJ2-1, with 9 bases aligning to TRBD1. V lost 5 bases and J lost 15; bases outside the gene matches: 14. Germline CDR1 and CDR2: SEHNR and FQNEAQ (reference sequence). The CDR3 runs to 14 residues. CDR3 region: CASSVVSPGTGMFF. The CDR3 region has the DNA TGTGCCAGCAGCGTTGTCTCCCCTGGGACAGGGATGTTCTTC.

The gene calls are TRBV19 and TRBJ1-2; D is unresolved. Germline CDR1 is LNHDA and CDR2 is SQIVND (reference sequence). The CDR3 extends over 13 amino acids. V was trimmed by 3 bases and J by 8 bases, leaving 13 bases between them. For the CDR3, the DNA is TGTGCCAGTAGTATTGTGGCCCGGCGGGGCTACACCTTC. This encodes CASSIVARRGYTF.

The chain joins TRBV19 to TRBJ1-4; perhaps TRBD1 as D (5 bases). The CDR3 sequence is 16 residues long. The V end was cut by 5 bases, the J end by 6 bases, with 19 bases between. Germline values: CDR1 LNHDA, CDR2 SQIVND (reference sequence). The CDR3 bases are TGTGCCAGTAGTCGGTCCCGAGGGGCGAAGTATGAAAAACTGTTTTTT. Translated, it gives CASSRSRGAKYEKLFF.

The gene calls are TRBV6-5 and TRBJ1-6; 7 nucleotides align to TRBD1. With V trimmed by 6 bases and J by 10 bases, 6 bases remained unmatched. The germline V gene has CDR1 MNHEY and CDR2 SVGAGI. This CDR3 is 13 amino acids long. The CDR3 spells CASRPQGISPLHF. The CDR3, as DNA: TGTGCCAGCAGGCCACAGGGGATCTCACCCCTCCACTTT.

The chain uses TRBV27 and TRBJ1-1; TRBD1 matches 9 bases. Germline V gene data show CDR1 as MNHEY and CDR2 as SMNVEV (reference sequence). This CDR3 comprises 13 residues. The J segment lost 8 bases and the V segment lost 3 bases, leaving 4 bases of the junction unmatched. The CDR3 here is CASSFGQGREAFF. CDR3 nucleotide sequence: TGTGCCAGCAGTTTCGGACAGGGGCGCGAAGCTTTCTTT.

The CDR3 DNA is TGTGCTAGTGCCATCGACCGGCAAAATGAGCAGTTCTTC. Its protein is CASAIDRQNEQFF. J is TRBJ2-1 and V is TRBV12-5; D is ambiguous. V was shortened by 7 bases and J by 7 bases, with 14 bases between the two germline ends. From germline, CDR1 is LGHNT and CDR2 FRNRAP. This CDR3 comprises 13 residues.

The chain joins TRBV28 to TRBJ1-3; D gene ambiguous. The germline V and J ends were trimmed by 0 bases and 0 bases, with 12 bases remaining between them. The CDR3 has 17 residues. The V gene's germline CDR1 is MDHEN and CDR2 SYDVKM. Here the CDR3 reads CASSLWVSTSSGNTIYF. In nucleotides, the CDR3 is TGTGCCAGCAGTTTATGGGTCAGTACCTCCTCTGGAAACACCATATATTTT.

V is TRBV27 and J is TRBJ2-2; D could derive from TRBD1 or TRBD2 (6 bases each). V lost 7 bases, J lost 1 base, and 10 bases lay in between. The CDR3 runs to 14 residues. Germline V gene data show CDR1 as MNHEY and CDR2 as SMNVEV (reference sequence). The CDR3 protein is CASTGAGNTGELFF. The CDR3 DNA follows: TGTGCCAGCACGGGGGCAGGGAACACCGGGGAGCTGTTTTTT.

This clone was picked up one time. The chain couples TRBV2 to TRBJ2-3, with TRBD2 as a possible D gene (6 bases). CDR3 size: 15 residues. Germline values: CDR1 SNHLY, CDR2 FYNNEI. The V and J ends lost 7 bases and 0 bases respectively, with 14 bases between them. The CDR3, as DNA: TGTGCCAGCACCACTCTAGCGAGGAGCACAGATACGCAGTATTTT. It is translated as CASTTLARSTDTQYF.

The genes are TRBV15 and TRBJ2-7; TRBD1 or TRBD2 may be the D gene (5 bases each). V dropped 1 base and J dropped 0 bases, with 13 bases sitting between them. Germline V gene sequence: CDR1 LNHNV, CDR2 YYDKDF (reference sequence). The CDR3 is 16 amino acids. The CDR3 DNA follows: TGTGCCACCAGCAGAGGAGGGGCGGATATCTCCTACGAGCAGTACTTC. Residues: CATSRGGADISYEQYF.

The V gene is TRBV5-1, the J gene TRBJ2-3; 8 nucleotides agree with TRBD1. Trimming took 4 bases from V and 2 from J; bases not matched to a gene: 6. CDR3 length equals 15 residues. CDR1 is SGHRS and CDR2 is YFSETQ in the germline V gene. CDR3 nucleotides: TGCGCCAGCAGCACCGGGACAGGAGTCACAGATACGCAGTATTTT. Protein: CASSTGTGVTDTQYF.

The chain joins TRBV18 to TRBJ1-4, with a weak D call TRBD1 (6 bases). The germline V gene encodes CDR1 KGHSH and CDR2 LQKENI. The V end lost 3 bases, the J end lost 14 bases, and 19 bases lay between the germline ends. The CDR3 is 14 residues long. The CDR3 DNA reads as TGTGCCAGCTCACCGAATTTGGTGGGGGCGGATCTGTTTTTT. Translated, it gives CASSPNLVGADLFF.

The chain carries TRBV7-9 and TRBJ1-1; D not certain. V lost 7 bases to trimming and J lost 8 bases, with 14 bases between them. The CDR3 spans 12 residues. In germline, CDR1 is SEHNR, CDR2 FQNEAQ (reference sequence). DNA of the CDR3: TGTGCCAGCATGAGGGATGAGGGAGAAGCTTTCTTT. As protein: CASMRDEGEAFF. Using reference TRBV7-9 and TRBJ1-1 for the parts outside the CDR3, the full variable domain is DTGVSQNPRHKITKRGQNVTFRCDPISEHNRLYWYRQTLGQGPEFLTYFQNEAQLEKSRLLSDRFSAERPKGSFSTLEIQRTEQGDSAMYLCASMRDEGEAFFGQGTRLTVV.

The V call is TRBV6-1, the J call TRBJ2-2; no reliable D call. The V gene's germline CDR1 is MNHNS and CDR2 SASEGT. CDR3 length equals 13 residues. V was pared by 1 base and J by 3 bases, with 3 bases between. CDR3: CASSEGDTGELFF. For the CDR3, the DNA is TGTGCCAGCAGTGAAGGGGACACCGGGGAGCTGTTTTTT.

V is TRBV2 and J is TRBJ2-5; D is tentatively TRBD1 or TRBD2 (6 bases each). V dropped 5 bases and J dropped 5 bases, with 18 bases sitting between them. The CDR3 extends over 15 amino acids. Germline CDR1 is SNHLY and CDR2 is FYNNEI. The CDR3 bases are TGTGCCAGCAGTCTTATGTCGGGGGCCGGCGAGACCCAGTACTTC. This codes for CASSLMSGAGETQYF.

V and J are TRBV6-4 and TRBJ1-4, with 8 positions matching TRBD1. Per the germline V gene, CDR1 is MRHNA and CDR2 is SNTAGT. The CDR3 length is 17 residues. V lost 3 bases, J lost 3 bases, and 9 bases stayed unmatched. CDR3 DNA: TGTGCCAGCAGTGAAAACCCAGGGACAGGTGCTAATGAAAAACTGTTTTTT. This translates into CASSENPGTGANEKLFF.

The CDR3 protein is CASSRDRDTEAFF. CDR3 nucleotide sequence: TGTGCCAGCAGTCGCGACAGGGACACTGAAGCTTTCTTT. The V and J genes are TRBV7-3 and TRBJ1-1, with 7 bases aligning to TRBD1. Germline CDR1 reads SGHTA; CDR2 reads FQGTGA. The CDR3 is 13 amino acids. Trimming at V came to 6 bases and at J to 3 bases, leaving 4 bases not matched to a gene.

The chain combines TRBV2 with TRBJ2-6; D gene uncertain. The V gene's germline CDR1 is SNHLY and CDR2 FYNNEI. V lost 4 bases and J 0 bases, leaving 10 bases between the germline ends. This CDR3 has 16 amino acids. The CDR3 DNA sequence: TGTGCCAGCAGTGCTCAGGACCTCTCTGGGGCCAACGTCCTGACTTTC. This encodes CASSAQDLSGANVLTF.

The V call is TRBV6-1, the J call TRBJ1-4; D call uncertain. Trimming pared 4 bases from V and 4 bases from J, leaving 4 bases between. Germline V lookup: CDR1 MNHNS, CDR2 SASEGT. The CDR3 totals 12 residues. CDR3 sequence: CASSVVNEKLFF. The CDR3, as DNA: TGTGCCAGCAGTGTAGTTAATGAAAAACTGTTTTTT.

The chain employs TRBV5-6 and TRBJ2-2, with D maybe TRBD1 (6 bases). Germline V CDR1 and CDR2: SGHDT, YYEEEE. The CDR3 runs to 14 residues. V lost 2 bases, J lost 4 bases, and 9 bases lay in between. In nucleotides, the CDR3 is TGTGCCAGCAGCTTCATGGGGGCCACCGGGGAGCTGTTTTTT. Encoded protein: CASSFMGATGELFF.

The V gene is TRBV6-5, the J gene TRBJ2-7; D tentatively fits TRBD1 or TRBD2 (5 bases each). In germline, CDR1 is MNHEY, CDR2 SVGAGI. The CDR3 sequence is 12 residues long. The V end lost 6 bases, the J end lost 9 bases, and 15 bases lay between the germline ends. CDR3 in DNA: TGTGCCAGCAGCCCCGGGACCCCTTGGCAGTACGTC. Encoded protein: CASSPGTPWQYV.

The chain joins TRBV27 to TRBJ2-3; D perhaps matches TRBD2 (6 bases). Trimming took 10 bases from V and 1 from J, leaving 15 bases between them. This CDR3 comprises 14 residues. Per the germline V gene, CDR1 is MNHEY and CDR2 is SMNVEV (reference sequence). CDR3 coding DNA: TGTGCCACCAAAACTAGCTTGCGCACAGATACGCAGTATTTT. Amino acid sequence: CATKTSLRTDTQYF.

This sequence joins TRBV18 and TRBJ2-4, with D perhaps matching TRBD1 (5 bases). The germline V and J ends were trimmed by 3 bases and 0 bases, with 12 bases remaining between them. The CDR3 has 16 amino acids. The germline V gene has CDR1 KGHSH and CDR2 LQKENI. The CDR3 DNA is TGTGCCAGCTCACCTCCTTCAGGGTTAGCCAAAAACATTCAGTACTTC. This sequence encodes CASSPPSGLAKNIQYF.

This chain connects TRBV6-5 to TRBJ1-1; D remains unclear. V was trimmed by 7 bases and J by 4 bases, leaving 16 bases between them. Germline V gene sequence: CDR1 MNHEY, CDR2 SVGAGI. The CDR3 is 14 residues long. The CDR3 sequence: CASTLVLEATEAFF. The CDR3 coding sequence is TGTGCCAGCACCCTAGTTTTGGAGGCCACTGAAGCTTTCTTT.

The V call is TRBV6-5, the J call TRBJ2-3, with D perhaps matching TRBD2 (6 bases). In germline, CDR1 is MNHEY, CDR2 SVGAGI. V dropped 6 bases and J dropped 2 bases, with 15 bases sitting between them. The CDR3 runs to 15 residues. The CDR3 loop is CASRRRDSLTDTQYF. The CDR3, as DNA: TGTGCCAGCAGACGCCGGGACTCGCTCACAGATACGCAGTATTTT.

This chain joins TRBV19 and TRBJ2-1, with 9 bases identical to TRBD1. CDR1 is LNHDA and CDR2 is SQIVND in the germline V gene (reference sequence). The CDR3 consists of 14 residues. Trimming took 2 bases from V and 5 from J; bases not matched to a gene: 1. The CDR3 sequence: CASSINRGHNEQFF. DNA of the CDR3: TGTGCCAGTAGTATAAACAGGGGGCACAATGAGCAGTTCTTC. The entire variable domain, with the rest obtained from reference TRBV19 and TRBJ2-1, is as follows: DGGITQSPKYLFRKEGQNVTLSCEQNLNHDAMYWYRQDPGQGLRLIYYSQIVNDFQKGDIAEGYSVSREKKESFPLTVTSAQKNPTAFYLCASSINRGHNEQFFGPGTRLTVL.

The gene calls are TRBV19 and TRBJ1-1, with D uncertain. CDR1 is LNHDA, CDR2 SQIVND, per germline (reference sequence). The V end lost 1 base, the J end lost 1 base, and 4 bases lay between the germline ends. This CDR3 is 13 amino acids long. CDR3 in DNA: TGTGCCAGTAGTATAGGACAGAACACTGAAGCTTTCTTT. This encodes CASSIGQNTEAFF.